The next 10 T cell receptor beta chains were all read from a single sample in a study of blood T cell repertoires in COVID-19. Generated by immunoSEQ multiplex PCR, the TCRdb table keeps only in-frame clones and is missing some. This sample has roughly 25,000 clones, with about 81% found just once. Source material: peripheral blood. All receptors come from a woman in her seventies with COVID-19, enrolled during active disease.

The chain is built from TRBV28 and TRBJ1-1; TRBD1 aligns across 7 bases. Germline V gene data show CDR1 as MDHEN and CDR2 as SYDVKM. CDR3 length: 16 residues. V lost 7 bases and J lost 3; bases outside the gene matches: 14. The CDR3 loop reads CASKGATGPGHTEAFF. The CDR3 nucleotides are TGTGCCAGCAAGGGGGCGACAGGGCCGGGTCACACTGAAGCTTTCTTT.

This sequence joins TRBV4-3 and TRBJ2-2; the match to TRBD2 covers 7 bases. The CDR3 loop spans 14 amino acids. Trimming took 4 bases from V and 2 from J; bases not matched to a gene: 1. Germline-derived CDR1 and CDR2 are LGHNA and YSLEER. The DNA for the CDR3 is TGCGCCAGCAGCCCTAGCGGAAACACCGGGGAGCTGTTTTTT. Translation: CASSPSGNTGELFF.

This chain links TRBV6-2 or TRBV6-3 with TRBJ2-2; tentatively, D is TRBD1 (7 bases). Germline CDR1 reads MNHEY; CDR2 reads SVGEGT. The V end lost 2 bases, the J end lost 4 bases, and 11 bases lay between the germline ends. The CDR3 loop spans 15 amino acids. The CDR3 region is CASSYQGGSTGELFF. The CDR3 nucleotides read TGTGCCAGCAGTTACCAGGGGGGAAGCACCGGGGAGCTGTTTTTT.

V and J are TRBV5-4 and TRBJ2-7, with TRBD1 identical over 9 bases. Trimming removed 2 bases from V and 3 bases from J; junction bases left unmatched: 3. The CDR3 is 14 residues long. Germline CDR1 and CDR2: SGHNT and YYREEE (reference sequence). CDR3 in DNA: TGTGCCAGCAGCTTCCAGGACAGGGGCTACGAGCAGTACTTC. Its translation: CASSFQDRGYEQYF.

The rearrangement joins TRBV6-6 to TRBJ2-7; 14 bases map to TRBD2. CDR1 and CDR2 (germline): MNHNY, SVGAGI (reference sequence). This CDR3 contains 15 residues. J lost 4 bases, V lost 2 bases, and 1 base had no gene match. Written as DNA, the CDR3 is TGTGCCAGCAGTTACGGGACTAGCGGGAGTTACGAGCAGTACGTC. Translating it yields CASSYGTSGSYEQYV.

The rearrangement uses TRBV7-3 and TRBJ1-2; TRBD1 might be the D (5 bases). The CDR3 spans 14 residues. Germline assignment: CDR1 SGHTA and CDR2 FQGTGA. The ends were cut back, 9 bases at V and 2 bases at J, with 16 bases in the middle. CDR3 sequence reads: CASAPGSGNYGYTF. The CDR3 bases are TGTGCCAGTGCCCCGGGTTCAGGGAACTATGGCTACACCTTC.

This chain links TRBV6-2 or TRBV6-3 with TRBJ1-2; 7 nucleotides match TRBD1. J gave up 8 bases and V 4 bases, and 7 bases lay outside the gene matches. The CDR3 spans 13 residues. Germline CDR1 and CDR2: MNHEY and SVGEGT. CDR3 bases: TGTGCCAGCAGTTTTGGACAGGCCGGGGGCTACACCTTC. This sequence encodes CASSFGQAGGYTF.

The genes are TRBV6-2 or TRBV6-3 and TRBJ2-7, with 12 positions matching TRBD2. The trim removed 8 bases at V and 2 bases at J, leaving 7 bases unmatched. This CDR3 is built from 15 residues. The germline CDR1 and CDR2 sequences are MNHEY and SVGEGT. DNA for the CDR3: TGTGCCAGCCGCCCACTAGCGGGAGGCACCTACGAGCAGTACGTC. It encodes CASRPLAGGTYEQYV.

The chain links TRBV5-4 to TRBJ1-2; D unresolved. The CDR3 is 13 amino acids. The V and J ends lost 4 bases and 7 bases respectively, with 14 bases between them. Looked up from germline, CDR1 is SGHNT and CDR2 is YYREEE (reference sequence). The CDR3 coding sequence is TGTGCCAGCAGCCTTCCCCCCTCGTCTGGCTACACCTTC. Protein product: CASSLPPSSGYTF.

The chain has TRBV11-1 and TRBJ1-1; TRBD1 matches at 9 bases. The CDR3 totals 16 residues. Unmatched junction bases numbered 11, after V lost 5 bases and J lost 4 bases. Germline CDR1 and CDR2: SGHAT and FQDESV (reference sequence). CDR3 sequence reads: CASSPQGGQGTTEAFF. As DNA, the CDR3 is TGTGCCAGCAGCCCACAGGGTGGACAGGGGACCACTGAAGCTTTCTTT.